This T cell receptor (beta chain) was found in a study of T-cell reconstitution after alpha-beta-depleted transplantation in children (dated by TCRdb to the mid-2010s). Background on the whole study: Using TCR repertoire profiling, the study quantitatively followed how T-cell immune reconstitution unfolded in children after TCRalphabeta/CD19-depleted allogeneic hematopoietic cell transplantation.

The library was prepared using PCR. Sequencing instrument: Illumina HiSeq 2500. Molecular barcoding was employed in the preparation of TCR libraries, with unique molecular identifiers being used to normalize TCRbeta repertoire quantification. The public sequencing data were trimmed at Q25 with fastp and processed into clonotypes with MiXCR by TCRdb, which kept only in-frame beta chains. Rows are combined by CDR3 protein, so each entry shows the most common genes and DNA. In this sample the table shows more than 85,000 distinct CDR3 sequences, under 13% of which occur a single time. The ten largest clones add up to 8% of the sample. This clonotype was recorded a few times. The antigen it recognizes is unknown. Nothing much larger sits one base from this clone, and base qualities are not available. Including the terminal cysteine and phenylalanine, the CDR3 comprises 15 residues. Only the CDR3 DNA is retained, 45 bases long and in frame from the first base. V trim: 5 bases; J trim: 1 base; unmatched bases: 8.

The TCR originated in a human donor who donated a stem cell graft to a child with acute lymphoblastic leukemia. The V and J genes are TRBV12-3 or TRBV12-4 and TRBJ2-7; 7 central nucleotides agree with TRBD1. The material sequenced was PBMCs from the stem cell graft donor, taken from the stem cell graft. For the CDR3, the sequence is CASSPGQSGSYEQYF. The DNA sequence is TGTGCCAGCAGTCCGGGACAGAGTGGTTCCTACGAGCAGTACTTC.